This T cell receptor beta chain was captured in a study of T-cell reconstitution after alpha-beta-depleted transplantation in children. Study-level results: At around two months after transplant, the alpha-beta T cells were reportedly derived from several hundred expanded clones that came from non-depleted graft cells. Newly generated T cells supplied most T-cell counts and diversity one year post-transplant.

This clonotype occurred many times. Its specificity is not known. The CDR3 extends over 17 amino acids. Germline lookup yields CDR1 SGHVS and CDR2 FQNEAQ. Trimming stripped 4 bases from V and 0 bases from J, with 16 bases between. Construction of the TCRbeta library involved unique molecular identifiers. Via MiXCR, TCRdb re-called the PCR reads, giving one row per CDR3 protein. The repertoire includes about 260,000 distinct CDR3 sequences, roughly 7.7% of them detected once, and 5% to 7% sits in the top ten. This sequence joins TRBV7-8 and TRBJ2-4; D may be TRBD2 (6 bases). The specimen was PBMCs, mostly from graft donor cells, collected 180 days after TCRalphabeta/CD19-depleted stem cell transplant. This receptor was obtained from a male patient under 18 who had a stem cell transplant for acute lymphoblastic leukemia, so the T cells may come from the graft donor. CDR3 sequence reads: CASSSRGLRGAKNIQYF. In DNA, the CDR3 is TGTGCCAGCAGCTCCCGAGGGTTGCGGGGAGCCAAAAACATTCAGTACTTC.